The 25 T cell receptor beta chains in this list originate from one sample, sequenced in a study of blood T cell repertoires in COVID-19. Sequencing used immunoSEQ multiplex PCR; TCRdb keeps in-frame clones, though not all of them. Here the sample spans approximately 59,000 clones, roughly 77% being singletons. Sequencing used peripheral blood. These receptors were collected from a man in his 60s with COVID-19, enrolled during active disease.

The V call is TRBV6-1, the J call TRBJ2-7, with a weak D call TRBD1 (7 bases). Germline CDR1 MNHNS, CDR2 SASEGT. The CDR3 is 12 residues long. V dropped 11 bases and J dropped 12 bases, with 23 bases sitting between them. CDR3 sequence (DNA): TGTGCCGCGGGACAGCCCCCCGAGCAGTGGTACTTC. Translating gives CAAGQPPEQWYF.

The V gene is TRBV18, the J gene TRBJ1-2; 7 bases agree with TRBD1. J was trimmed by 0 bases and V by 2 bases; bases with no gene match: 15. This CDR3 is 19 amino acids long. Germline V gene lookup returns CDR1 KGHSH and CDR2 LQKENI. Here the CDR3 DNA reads TGTGCCAGCTCACCATTGCGAGGGACAGAACTACAAGCTAACTATGGCTACACCTTC. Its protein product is CASSPLRGTELQANYGYTF.

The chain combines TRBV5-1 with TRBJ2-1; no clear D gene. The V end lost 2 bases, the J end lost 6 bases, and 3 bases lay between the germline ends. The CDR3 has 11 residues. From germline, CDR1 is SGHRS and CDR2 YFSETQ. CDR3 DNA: TGCGCCAGCAGCTTCGGCAATGAGCAGTTCTTC. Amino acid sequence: CASSFGNEQFF.

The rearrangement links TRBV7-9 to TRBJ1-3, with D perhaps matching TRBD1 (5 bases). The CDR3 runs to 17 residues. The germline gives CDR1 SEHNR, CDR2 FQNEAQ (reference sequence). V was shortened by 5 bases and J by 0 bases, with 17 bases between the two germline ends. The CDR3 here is CASSRRGGTTSGNTIYF. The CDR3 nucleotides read TGTGCCAGCAGCCGGCGGGGAGGGACTACCTCTGGAAACACCATATATTTT.

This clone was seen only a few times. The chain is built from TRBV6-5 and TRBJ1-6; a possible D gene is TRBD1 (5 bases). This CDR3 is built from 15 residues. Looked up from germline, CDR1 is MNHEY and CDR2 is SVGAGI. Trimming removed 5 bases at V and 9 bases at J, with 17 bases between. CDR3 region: CASSPPGLDSSPLHF. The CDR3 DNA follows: TGTGCCAGCAGTCCTCCAGGGTTGGATAGTTCACCCCTCCACTTT.

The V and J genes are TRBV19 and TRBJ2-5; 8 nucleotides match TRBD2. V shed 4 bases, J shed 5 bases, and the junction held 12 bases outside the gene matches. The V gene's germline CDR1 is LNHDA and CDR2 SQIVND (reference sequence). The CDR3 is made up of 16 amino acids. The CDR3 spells CASSTNSGKGGETQYF. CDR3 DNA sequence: TGTGCCAGTAGTACCAATAGCGGGAAGGGAGGGGAGACCCAGTACTTC.

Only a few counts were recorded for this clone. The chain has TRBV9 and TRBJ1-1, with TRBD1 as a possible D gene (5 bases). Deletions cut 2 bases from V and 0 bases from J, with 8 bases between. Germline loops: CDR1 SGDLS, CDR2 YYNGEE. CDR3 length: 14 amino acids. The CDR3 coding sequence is TGTGCCAGCAGCGTGGGGCAGGTGAACACTGAAGCTTTCTTT. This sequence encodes CASSVGQVNTEAFF.

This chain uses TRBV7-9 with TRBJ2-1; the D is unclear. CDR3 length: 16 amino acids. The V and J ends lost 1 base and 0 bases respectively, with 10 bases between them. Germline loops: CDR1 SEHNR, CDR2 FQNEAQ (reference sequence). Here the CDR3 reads CASSLGRLFSYNEQFF. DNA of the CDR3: TGTGCCAGCAGCTTAGGCAGACTCTTCTCCTACAATGAGCAGTTCTTC.

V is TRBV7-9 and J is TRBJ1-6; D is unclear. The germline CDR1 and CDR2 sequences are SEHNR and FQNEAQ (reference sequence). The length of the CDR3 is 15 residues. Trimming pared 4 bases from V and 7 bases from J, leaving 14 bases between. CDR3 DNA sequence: TGTGCCAGCAGCTCAGCCCGGGGAGGCAATTCACCCCTCCACTTT. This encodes CASSSARGGNSPLHF.

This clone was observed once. CDR3 bases: TGTGCCAGCAGCGTACCCGGGACAGGGTACAACGAGCAGTACTTC. It encodes CASSVPGTGYNEQYF. V and J are TRBV9 and TRBJ2-7; 9 nucleotides align to TRBD1. CDR1 SGDLS and CDR2 YYNGEE come from the germline V gene. The CDR3 runs 15 residues. The V gene end was trimmed by 1 base and the J gene end by 5 bases; junction bases not matched to a gene: 7.

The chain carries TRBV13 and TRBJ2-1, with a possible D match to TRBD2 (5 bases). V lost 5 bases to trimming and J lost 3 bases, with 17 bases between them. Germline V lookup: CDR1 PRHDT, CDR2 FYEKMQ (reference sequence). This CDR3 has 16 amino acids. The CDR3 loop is CASSATRGDLYNEQFF. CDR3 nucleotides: TGTGCCAGCAGCGCAACTCGGGGTGACCTCTACAATGAGCAGTTCTTC. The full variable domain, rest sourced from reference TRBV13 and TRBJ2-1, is AAGVIQSPRHLIKEKRETATLKCYPIPRHDTVYWYQQGPGQDPQFLISFYEKMQSDKGSIPDRFSAQQFSDYHSELNMSSLELGDSALYFCASSATRGDLYNEQFFGPGTRLTVL.

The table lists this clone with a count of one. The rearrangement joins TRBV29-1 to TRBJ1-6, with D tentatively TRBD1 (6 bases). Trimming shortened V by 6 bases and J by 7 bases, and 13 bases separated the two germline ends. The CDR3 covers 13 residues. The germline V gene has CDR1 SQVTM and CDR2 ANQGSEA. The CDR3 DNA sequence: TGCAGCGTATCACAGGGTCTAAATTCACCCCTCCACTTT. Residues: CSVSQGLNSPLHF.

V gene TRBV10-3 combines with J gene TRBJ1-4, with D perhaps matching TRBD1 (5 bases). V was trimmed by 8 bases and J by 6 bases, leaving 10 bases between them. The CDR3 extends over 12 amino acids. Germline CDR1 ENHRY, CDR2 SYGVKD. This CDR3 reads CAIGRVDEKLFF. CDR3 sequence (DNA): TGTGCCATCGGCAGGGTTGATGAAAAACTGTTTTTT.

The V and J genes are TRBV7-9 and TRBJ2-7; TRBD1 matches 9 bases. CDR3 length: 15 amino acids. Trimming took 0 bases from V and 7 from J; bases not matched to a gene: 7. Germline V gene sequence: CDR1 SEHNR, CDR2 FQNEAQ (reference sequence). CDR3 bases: TGTGCCAGCAGCTTAGCTGGGACAGGGAGAAGAGAGCAGTACTTC. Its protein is CASSLAGTGRREQYF.

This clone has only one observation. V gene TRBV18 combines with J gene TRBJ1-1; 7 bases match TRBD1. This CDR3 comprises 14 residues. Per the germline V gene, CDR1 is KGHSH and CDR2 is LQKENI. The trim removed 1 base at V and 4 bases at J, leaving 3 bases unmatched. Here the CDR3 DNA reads TGTGCCAGCTCACCACAGGGGGCCGGCACTGAAGCTTTCTTT. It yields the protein CASSPQGAGTEAFF.

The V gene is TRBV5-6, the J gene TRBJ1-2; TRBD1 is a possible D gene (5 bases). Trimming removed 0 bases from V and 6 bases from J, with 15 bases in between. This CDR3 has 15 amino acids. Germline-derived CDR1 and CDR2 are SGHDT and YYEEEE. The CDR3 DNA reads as TGTGCCAGCAGCTTGGGTCAGGGCCGTGCCGATGGCTACACCTTC. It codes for CASSLGQGRADGYTF.

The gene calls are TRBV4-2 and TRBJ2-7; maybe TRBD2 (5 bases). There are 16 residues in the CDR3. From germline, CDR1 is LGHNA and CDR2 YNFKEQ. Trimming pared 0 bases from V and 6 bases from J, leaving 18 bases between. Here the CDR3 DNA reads TGTGCCAGCAGCCAAGATCCTGAGGGAATTTCCAGCGAGCAGTACTTC. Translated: CASSQDPEGISSEQYF.

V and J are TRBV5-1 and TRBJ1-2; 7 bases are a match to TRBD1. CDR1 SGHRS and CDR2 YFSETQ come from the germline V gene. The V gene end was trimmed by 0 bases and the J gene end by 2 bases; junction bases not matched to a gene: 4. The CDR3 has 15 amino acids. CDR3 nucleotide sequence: TGCGCCAGCAGCTTGGATCCGGGACAGAACTATGGCTACACCTTC. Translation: CASSLDPGQNYGYTF.

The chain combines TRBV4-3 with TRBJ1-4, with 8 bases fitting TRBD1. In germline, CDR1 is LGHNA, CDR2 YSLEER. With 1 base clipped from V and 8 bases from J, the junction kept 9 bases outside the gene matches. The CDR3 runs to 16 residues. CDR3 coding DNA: TGCGCCAGCAGCCAAGGTTTGGGACAGGTTGAGGAAAAACTGTTTTTT. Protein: CASSQGLGQVEEKLFF.

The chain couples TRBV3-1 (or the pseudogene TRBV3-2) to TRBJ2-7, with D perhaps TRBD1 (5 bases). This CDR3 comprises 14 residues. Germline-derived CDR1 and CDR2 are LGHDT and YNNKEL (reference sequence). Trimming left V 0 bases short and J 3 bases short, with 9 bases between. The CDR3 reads CASSQDGAVYEQYF. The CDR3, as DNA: TGTGCCAGCAGCCAAGATGGGGCGGTCTACGAGCAGTACTTC.

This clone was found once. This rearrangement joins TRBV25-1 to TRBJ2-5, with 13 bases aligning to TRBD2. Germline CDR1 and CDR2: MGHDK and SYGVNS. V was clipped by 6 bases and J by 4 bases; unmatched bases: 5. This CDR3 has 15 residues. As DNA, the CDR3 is TGTGCCAGCAGCTGGGGACTAGCGGGGCGAGAGACCCAGTACTTC. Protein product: CASSWGLAGRETQYF.

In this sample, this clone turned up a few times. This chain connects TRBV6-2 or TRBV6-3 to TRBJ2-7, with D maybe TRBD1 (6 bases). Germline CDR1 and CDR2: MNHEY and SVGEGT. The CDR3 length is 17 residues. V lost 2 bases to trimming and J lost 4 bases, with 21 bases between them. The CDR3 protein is CASSYRAVTGLLYEQYF. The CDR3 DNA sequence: TGTGCCAGCAGTTACCGGGCTGTGACAGGTCTCCTTTACGAGCAGTACTTC.

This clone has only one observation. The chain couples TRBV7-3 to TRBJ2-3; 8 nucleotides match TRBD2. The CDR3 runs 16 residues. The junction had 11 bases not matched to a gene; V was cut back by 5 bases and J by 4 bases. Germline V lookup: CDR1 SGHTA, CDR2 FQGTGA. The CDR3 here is CASSPLAGGGSDTQYF. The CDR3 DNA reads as TGTGCCAGCAGCCCTTTGGCGGGGGGTGGATCAGATACGCAGTATTTT.

The CDR3 loop is CASSYDSAGIGPQHF. CDR3 DNA: TGTGCCAGCAGTTATGACTCAGCCGGGATCGGGCCCCAGCATTTT. V and J are TRBV6-5 and TRBJ1-5; D is unresolved. This CDR3 has 15 amino acids. Trimming took 3 bases from V and 9 from J, leaving 18 bases between them. Germline CDR1 reads MNHEY; CDR2 reads SVGAGI.

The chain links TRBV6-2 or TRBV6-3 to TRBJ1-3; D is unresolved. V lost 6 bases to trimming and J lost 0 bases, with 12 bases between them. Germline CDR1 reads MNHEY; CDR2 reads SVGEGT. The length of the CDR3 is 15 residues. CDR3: CASSRLSSSGNTIYF. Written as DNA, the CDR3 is TGTGCCAGCAGCCGACTCTCAAGCTCTGGAAACACCATATATTTT.